Listed below are T cell receptor beta chains from one sample, sequenced in a study of memory CD4+ T cells and cytomegalovirus serostatus. The repertoire was sequenced with immunoSEQ multiplex PCR; TCRdb's copy has only in-frame clones and lacks some. The profile shows some 50,000 clones, around 80% of them singletons. Sequences were obtained from memory CD4+ T cells from blood. The source of these receptors is an adult in good health and CMV-seronegative. Each CDR3 is given with its conserved first and last residue. D genes are given only for firm matches. Expanded clones are given a class, and other clones once, few, many or no size at all.

cdr3_nt: TGTGCCAGTAGTATGATGCGGCTGGGAGGCTACACCTTC
cdr3_aa: CASSMMRLGGYTF
d_call: .
j_call: TRBJ1-2
clone_size: .
v_call: TRBV19

cdr3_nt: TGTGCCAGCAGTTTAACGTCGGGGTCTGGGACTGAAGCTTTCTTT
cdr3_aa: CASSLTSGSGTEAFF
d_call: .
j_call: TRBJ1-1
clone_size: .
v_call: TRBV27

cdr3_nt: TGTGCCAGCAGTTTGCCCGGGACAGGGAACACCGGGGAGCTGTTTTTT
cdr3_aa: CASSLPGTGNTGELFF
d_call: TRBD1
j_call: TRBJ2-2
clone_size: .
v_call: TRBV27

cdr3_nt: TGTGCCAGCAGGACGTGGGGGAACACCGGGGAGCTGTTTTTT
cdr3_aa: CASRTWGNTGELFF
d_call: .
j_call: TRBJ2-2
clone_size: .
v_call: TRBV5-8

cdr3_nt: TGTGCCAGCAGTTTATCGGCATATGTAGCCCGAGAGGGTGGCTACACCTTC
cdr3_aa: CASSLSAYVAREGGYTF
d_call: .
j_call: TRBJ1-2
clone_size: .
v_call: TRBV27

cdr3_nt: TGTGCCAGCAGTGAATACAGAAACACTGAAGCTTTCTTT
cdr3_aa: CASSEYRNTEAFF
d_call: .
j_call: TRBJ1-1
clone_size: .
v_call: TRBV7-3

cdr3_nt: TGTGCCAGCAGCGGGCGTAAGACCGGGGAGCTGTTTTTT
cdr3_aa: CASSGRKTGELFF
d_call: .
j_call: TRBJ2-2
clone_size: medium-sized
v_call: TRBV9

cdr3_nt: TGTGCCAGCAGTTTGACAGTTAATCTCTACGAGCAGTACTTC
cdr3_aa: CASSLTVNLYEQYF
d_call: .
j_call: TRBJ2-7
clone_size: few
v_call: TRBV28

cdr3_nt: TGTGCCAGCAGCTCCGGACCGGGACTAGCGTACTACAATGAGCAGTTCTTC
cdr3_aa: CASSSGPGLAYYNEQFF
d_call: TRBD2
j_call: TRBJ2-1
clone_size: .
v_call: TRBV4-2

cdr3_nt: TGTGCCAGTAGTATTCTACCGTTACGAGGAAACACCATATATTTT
cdr3_aa: CASSILPLRGNTIYF
d_call: .
j_call: TRBJ1-3
clone_size: few
v_call: TRBV19

cdr3_nt: TGTGCCAGCAGCTTGGCCGTCACGATTTCCTACGAGCAGTACTTC
cdr3_aa: CASSLAVTISYEQYF
d_call: .
j_call: TRBJ2-7
clone_size: .
v_call: TRBV5-5

cdr3_nt: TGTGCCAGCAGTTCCCAGGAGTCCTCTGGAAACACCATATATTTT
cdr3_aa: CASSSQESSGNTIYF
d_call: .
j_call: TRBJ1-3
clone_size: .
v_call: TRBV28

cdr3_nt: TGTGCCAGCAGCGTAGGACAGGAAGGAAACACCATATATTTT
cdr3_aa: CASSVGQEGNTIYF
d_call: .
j_call: TRBJ1-3
clone_size: .
v_call: TRBV9

cdr3_nt: TGTGCCAGTAGTAGCATCTTATATTATCAACACTCGTCCTACGAGCAGTACTTC
cdr3_aa: CASSSILYYQHSSYEQYF
d_call: .
j_call: TRBJ2-7
clone_size: .
v_call: TRBV19

cdr3_nt: TGCGCCAGCAGCCAGGAGGGGGCTACTAATGAAAAACTGTTTTTT
cdr3_aa: CASSQEGATNEKLFF
d_call: TRBD1
j_call: TRBJ1-4
clone_size: .
v_call: TRBV4-3

cdr3_nt: TGTGCCAGCAGTTCGGGGACAGGGAGGAGGACTGAAGCTTTCTTT
cdr3_aa: CASSSGTGRRTEAFF
d_call: TRBD1
j_call: TRBJ1-1
clone_size: .
v_call: TRBV6-5

cdr3_nt: TGTGCCAGCAGAGCCTGGGACAGGGGAACAGATACGCAGTATTTT
cdr3_aa: CASRAWDRGTDTQYF
d_call: TRBD1
j_call: TRBJ2-3
clone_size: once
v_call: TRBV2

cdr3_nt: TGTGCCAGCAGCTTAGTTAGCCGGGACAGGGGTAATGAGCAGTTCTTC
cdr3_aa: CASSLVSRDRGNEQFF
d_call: TRBD1
j_call: TRBJ2-1
clone_size: once
v_call: TRBV11-3

cdr3_nt: TGCAGCGCTGGACAGGCTGAAGCTTTCTTT
cdr3_aa: CSAGQAEAFF
d_call: TRBD1
j_call: TRBJ1-1
clone_size: .
v_call: TRBV29-1

cdr3_nt: TGTGCCAGCAGCGTATCGTCTAGCGGGTTCGAGCAGTACTTC
cdr3_aa: CASSVSSSGFEQYF
d_call: TRBD2
j_call: TRBJ2-7
clone_size: .
v_call: TRBV9

cdr3_nt: TGTGCCAGCAGCTTACGGAGAACAGATACGCAGTATTTT
cdr3_aa: CASSLRRTDTQYF
d_call: .
j_call: TRBJ2-3
clone_size: once
v_call: TRBV7-2

cdr3_nt: TGCAGCGTTGCCCTGGGAGGGGGCGGGAACATTCAGTACTTC
cdr3_aa: CSVALGGGGNIQYF
d_call: .
j_call: TRBJ2-4
clone_size: few
v_call: TRBV29-1

cdr3_nt: TGTGCCAGCAGCTTGGAGGCTAGCGGGGGCCACAAGGGGGAGACCCAGTACTTC
cdr3_aa: CASSLEASGGHKGETQYF
d_call: TRBD2
j_call: TRBJ2-5
clone_size: .
v_call: TRBV5-4

cdr3_nt: TGTGCCAGCAGCCGAGGACGAACCGGGGGTCAGCCCCAGCATTTT
cdr3_aa: CASSRGRTGGQPQHF
d_call: .
j_call: TRBJ1-5
clone_size: once
v_call: TRBV6-5

cdr3_nt: TGCGCCAGCAGCCGAAGGGACTCCAACTATGGCTACACCTTC
cdr3_aa: CASSRRDSNYGYTF
d_call: .
j_call: TRBJ1-2
clone_size: .
v_call: TRBV4-1

cdr3_nt: TGTGCCAGCAGCTCCGACCGGGCCTATGGCTACACCTTC
cdr3_aa: CASSSDRAYGYTF
d_call: .
j_call: TRBJ1-2
clone_size: .
v_call: TRBV7-9

cdr3_nt: TGTGCCAGTACGGGACTAGCGCGGGGAAACATTCAGTACTTC
cdr3_aa: CASTGLARGNIQYF
d_call: TRBD2
j_call: TRBJ2-4
clone_size: .
v_call: TRBV19

cdr3_nt: TGTGCCAGTAGCTCCAGTTTGCCATACGAGCAGTACTTC
cdr3_aa: CASSSSLPYEQYF
d_call: .
j_call: TRBJ2-7
clone_size: .
v_call: TRBV19

cdr3_nt: TGTGCCAGCAGCGTACCCCCCCCCAGCTACAATGAGCAGTTCTTC
cdr3_aa: CASSVPPPSYNEQFF
d_call: .
j_call: TRBJ2-1
clone_size: .
v_call: TRBV7-8

cdr3_nt: TGTGCCAGCTTTCCCCGGGGGCTCGAAGACGAGCAGTACTTC
cdr3_aa: CASFPRGLEDEQYF
d_call: .
j_call: TRBJ2-7
clone_size: once
v_call: TRBV28

cdr3_nt: TGTGCCAGCAGCTTTTCAGGGGGGTATAATTCACCCCTCCACTTT
cdr3_aa: CASSFSGGYNSPLHF
d_call: TRBD1
j_call: TRBJ1-6
clone_size: .
v_call: TRBV5-6

cdr3_nt: TGTGCCAGCAGCATCTTTGGTAGGGACACCAATCAGCCCCAGCATTTT
cdr3_aa: CASSIFGRDTNQPQHF
d_call: .
j_call: TRBJ1-5
clone_size: .
v_call: TRBV5-6

cdr3_nt: TGTGCCAGCAGTGAGCTTCTGCCTGAGCAGTACTTC
cdr3_aa: CASSELLPEQYF
d_call: .
j_call: TRBJ2-7
clone_size: .
v_call: TRBV6-1

cdr3_nt: TGTGCCAGCAGTCCCCGGACAGTCCTCTCCTACGAGCAGTACTTC
cdr3_aa: CASSPRTVLSYEQYF
d_call: .
j_call: TRBJ2-7
clone_size: .
v_call: TRBV28

cdr3_nt: TGCGCCAGCAGCTTGGGTGGACAGGTGAACACTGAAGCTTTCTTT
cdr3_aa: CASSLGGQVNTEAFF
d_call: TRBD1
j_call: TRBJ1-1
clone_size: .
v_call: TRBV5-1

cdr3_nt: TGTGCCAGCAGGGGTACACTGAACTATGGCTACACCTTC
cdr3_aa: CASRGTLNYGYTF
d_call: .
j_call: TRBJ1-2
clone_size: few
v_call: TRBV2

cdr3_nt: TGTGCCAGCAGGGCAAACAGGCCAGAGCAGCCCCAGCATTTT
cdr3_aa: CASRANRPEQPQHF
d_call: .
j_call: TRBJ1-5
clone_size: few
v_call: TRBV6-1

cdr3_nt: TGTGCCAGAAGCAGGACTAGCGGGGGGTTAACAGATACGCAGTATTTT
cdr3_aa: CARSRTSGGLTDTQYF
d_call: TRBD2
j_call: TRBJ2-3
clone_size: .
v_call: TRBV5-3

cdr3_nt: TGTGCCAGCAGTCCCCGGACAGGGAACGAAAAACTGTTTTTT
cdr3_aa: CASSPRTGNEKLFF
d_call: TRBD1
j_call: TRBJ1-4
clone_size: .
v_call: TRBV6-1

cdr3_nt: TGCAGCGTTGTCATAACCTCAGGGCTAGGAGTCGAGACCCAGTACTTC
cdr3_aa: CSVVITSGLGVETQYF
d_call: .
j_call: TRBJ2-5
clone_size: .
v_call: TRBV29-1

cdr3_nt: TGTGCCAGCAGTTACTCCCCCAGGGGGCTTTTGTCTGAAGCTTTCTTT
cdr3_aa: CASSYSPRGLLSEAFF
d_call: TRBD1
j_call: TRBJ1-1
clone_size: few
v_call: TRBV6-5

cdr3_nt: TGTGCCAGCAGCTTATGGGGGAATGGGGCCAACGTCCTGACTTTC
cdr3_aa: CASSLWGNGANVLTF
d_call: .
j_call: TRBJ2-6
clone_size: .
v_call: TRBV7-3

cdr3_nt: TGCGCCAGCAGCCCGAGACAGACATCGAACACTGAAGCTTTCTTT
cdr3_aa: CASSPRQTSNTEAFF
d_call: .
j_call: TRBJ1-1
clone_size: .
v_call: TRBV5-1

cdr3_nt: TGCAGTGCTAGATTCCCAGATACGCAGTATTTT
cdr3_aa: CSARFPDTQYF
d_call: .
j_call: TRBJ2-3
clone_size: few
v_call: TRBV20-1

cdr3_nt: TGTGCCAGCAGTCCACGGATAGTAAATCAGCCCCAGCATTTT
cdr3_aa: CASSPRIVNQPQHF
d_call: .
j_call: TRBJ1-5
clone_size: .
v_call: TRBV28

cdr3_nt: TGTGCCAGCAGTGTTCTAGCGGGAACCTACGAGCAGTACTTC
cdr3_aa: CASSVLAGTYEQYF
d_call: TRBD2
j_call: TRBJ2-7
clone_size: .
v_call: TRBV2

cdr3_nt: TGCGCCAGCAGCTGGGGGACAGGGACGACCTACGAGCAGTACTTC
cdr3_aa: CASSWGTGTTYEQYF
d_call: TRBD1
j_call: TRBJ2-7
clone_size: .
v_call: TRBV5-1

cdr3_nt: TGTGCCAGCAGCTTACTTTCGGACGGACGAAATGAAAAACTGTTTTTT
cdr3_aa: CASSLLSDGRNEKLFF
d_call: .
j_call: TRBJ1-4
clone_size: .
v_call: TRBV28

cdr3_nt: TGTGCCAGTCTCCCCGAGAGGGGGTCCTACAATGAGCAGTTCTTC
cdr3_aa: CASLPERGSYNEQFF
d_call: .
j_call: TRBJ2-1
clone_size: few
v_call: TRBV19

cdr3_nt: TGTGCCAGCAGACAGGGGACAGCCCGGAACACTGAAGCTTTCTTT
cdr3_aa: CASRQGTARNTEAFF
d_call: TRBD1
j_call: TRBJ1-1
clone_size: .
v_call: TRBV28

cdr3_nt: TGTGCCAGTCGTCGGGAGCCTAATGGCTACACCTTC
cdr3_aa: CASRREPNGYTF
d_call: .
j_call: TRBJ1-2
clone_size: .
v_call: TRBV27

cdr3_nt: TGTGCCAGCAGTTTAAAGGGCGGTGCTAGCACAGATACGCAGTATTTT
cdr3_aa: CASSLKGGASTDTQYF
d_call: .
j_call: TRBJ2-3
clone_size: few
v_call: TRBV27

cdr3_nt: TGTGCCCTTCAGCAGGCAAGGAGGAGTGATGGCTACACCTTC
cdr3_aa: CALQQARRSDGYTF
d_call: .
j_call: TRBJ1-2
clone_size: once
v_call: TRBV6-1